Listed here are 29 T cell receptor beta chains from one sample, sequenced in a study of cytomegalovirus exposure and HLA in healthy donors. Primers for the PCR totalled 60 Vbeta and 13 Jbeta. The protocol was immunoSEQ multiplex PCR, while the TCRdb copy is restricted to in-frame clones and leaves out a portion. Counted here are approximately 140,000 clones, around 80% occurring once; the ten biggest clones make up around 1.5%. Sequenced: PBMCs. The receptors shown here come from a woman aged 18-29 years in good health and CMV-seronegative.

V is TRBV27 and J is TRBJ2-7, with TRBD2 matching 9 bases. Germline V gene data show CDR1 as MNHEY and CDR2 as SMNVEV (reference sequence). The V segment lost 6 bases and the J segment 5 bases; nucleotides outside the gene matches: 8. The CDR3 runs 14 residues. In nucleotides, the CDR3 is TGTGCCAGCAGAATAGCGGGAGTTACCCACGAGCAGTACTTC. Amino acid sequence: CASRIAGVTHEQYF.

This sequence joins TRBV5-1 and TRBJ2-7, with 11 bases matching TRBD2. This CDR3 is built from 15 residues. Germline assignment: CDR1 SGHRS and CDR2 YFSETQ. Trimming at V came to 4 bases and at J to 7 bases, leaving 10 bases not matched to a gene. In nucleotides, the CDR3 is TGCGCCAGCAGCCCCGGACTAGCGGGTTCGGGGGAGCAGTACTTC. This gives the protein CASSPGLAGSGEQYF.

The V call is TRBV30, the J call TRBJ2-5, with 7 bases fitting TRBD2. V was clipped by 0 bases and J by 2 bases; unmatched bases: 6. Germline CDR1 is GTSNPN and CDR2 is SVGIG (reference sequence). The CDR3 contains 15 residues. As DNA, the CDR3 is TGTGCCTGGAGTGTAGGGCTAGCGGCACAAGAGACCCAGTACTTC. Its protein product is CAWSVGLAAQETQYF.

The chain carries TRBV5-6 and TRBJ1-1; D uncertain. The CDR3 contains 16 residues. CDR1 and CDR2 from the germline V gene are SGHDT and YYEEEE. Trimming removed 0 bases at V and 2 bases at J, with 14 bases between. The CDR3 bases are TGTGCCAGCAGCTTGGAACTGGGCAGTAGTAACACTGAAGCTTTCTTT. Protein sequence: CASSLELGSSNTEAFF.

This sequence joins TRBV6-1 and TRBJ1-5; possible D gene TRBD1, 6 bases. The ends were cut back, 0 bases at V and 4 bases at J, with 22 bases in the middle. Per the germline V gene, CDR1 is MNHNS and CDR2 is SASEGT. CDR3 length: 19 residues. In DNA, the CDR3 is TGTGCCAGCAGTGAAGCCCCTACGGGGCTCCAGGGGTGGAATCAGCCCCAGCATTTT. Translating gives CASSEAPTGLQGWNQPQHF.

The chain uses TRBV30 and TRBJ2-3, with TRBD2 identical over 15 bases. Germline loops: CDR1 GTSNPN, CDR2 SVGIG (reference sequence). The CDR3 contains 18 residues. V was pared by 6 bases and J by 4 bases, with 14 bases of the junction left unmatched. Here the CDR3 reads CACQGLAGGGIGSDTQYF. The CDR3 nucleotides read TGTGCCTGCCAGGGACTAGCGGGAGGCGGGATAGGGTCAGATACGCAGTATTTT. The variable domain in full, with the rest retrieved from reference TRBV30 and TRBJ2-3, is SQTIHQWPATLVQPVGSPLSLECTVEGTSNPNLYWYRQAAGRGLQLLFYSVGIGQISSEVPQNLSASRPQDRQFILSSKKLLLSDSGFYLCACQGLAGGGIGSDTQYFGPGTRLTVL.

This clone has only a few counts. In DNA form, the CDR3 reads TGTGCCAGCACTGACGGGAGCCAAGAGACCCAGTACTTC. This sequence encodes CASTDGSQETQYF. This chain links TRBV7-7 with TRBJ2-5, with D possibly matching TRBD2 (6 bases). Germline V lookup: CDR1 SSHAT, CDR2 FNYEAQ (reference sequence). The length of the CDR3 is 13 residues. With 7 bases removed from V and 1 base from J, the gap between germline ends came to 10 bases. The whole variable domain, filled in from reference TRBV7-7 and TRBJ2-5, reads GAGVSQSPRYKVTKRGQDVTLRCDPISSHATLYWYQQALGQGPEFLTYFNYEAQPDKSGLPSDRFSAERPEGSISTLTIQRTEQRDSAMYRCASTDGSQETQYFGPGTRLLVL.

CDR3 residues: CASRPGQYSNQPQHF. CDR3 nucleotide sequence: TGCGCCAGCAGACCCGGACAATATAGCAATCAGCCCCAGCATTTT. The chain has TRBV10-2 and TRBJ1-5, with TRBD1 as a possible D gene (5 bases). The CDR3 has 15 residues. Trimming shortened V by 6 bases and J by 0 bases, and 12 bases separated the two germline ends. In germline, CDR1 is WSHSY, CDR2 SAAADI.

The rearrangement links TRBV7-8 to TRBJ2-3; 10 bases agree with TRBD2. This CDR3 has 18 amino acids. Germline loops: CDR1 SGHVS, CDR2 FQNEAQ. Trimming took 5 bases from V and 4 from J; bases not matched to a gene: 15. Written as DNA, the CDR3 is TGTGCCAGCAGCGGTCACTATCTAGCGGGAGTCTTAGCAGATACGCAGTATTTT. Translation gives CASSGHYLAGVLADTQYF. Using reference TRBV7-8 and TRBJ2-3 for the parts outside the CDR3, the full variable domain is GAGVSQSPRYKVAKRGQDVALRCDPISGHVSLFWYQQALGQGPEFLTYFQNEAQLDKSGLPSDRFFAERPEGSVSTLKIQRTQQEDSAVYLCASSGHYLAGVLADTQYFGPGTRLTVL.

J is TRBJ1-5 and V is TRBV21-1; the table's D call of TRBD1 was not tested on the DNA. TRBV21-1 is designated a pseudogene. The CDR3 consists of 15 residues. The CDR3 spells CASSKTGDSNQPQHF. The DNA for the CDR3 is TGTGCCAGCAGCAAGACAGGGGATAGCAATCAGCCCCAGCATTTT.

In this sample, this clone turned up a few times. Distinct nucleotide sequences in the sample also encode this CDR3. As DNA, the CDR3 is TGTGCCTGGGGTACAGGGGGGAATCAGCCCCAGCATTTT. Its protein is CAWGTGGNQPQHF. This sequence joins TRBV30 and TRBJ1-5; 8 positions match TRBD1. CDR1 is GTSNPN and CDR2 is SVGIG in the germline V gene (reference sequence). The junction had 4 bases not matched to a gene; V was cut back by 5 bases and J by 4 bases. This CDR3 region has 13 residues.

This chain connects TRBV28 to TRBJ1-1; TRBD1 matches at 8 bases. Trimming cost V 6 bases and J 5 bases; bases outside gene matches: 11. The CDR3 is 15 amino acids. Germline assignment: CDR1 MDHEN and CDR2 SYDVKM. Here the CDR3 DNA reads TGTGCCAGCAGCCCCCCCACAGGGGGAGGGACTGAAGCTTTCTTT. Protein: CASSPPTGGGTEAFF. The full variable domain, rest sourced from reference TRBV28 and TRBJ1-1, is DVKVTQSSRYLVKRTGEKVFLECVQDMDHENMFWYRQDPGLGLRLIYFSYDVKMKEKGDIPEGYSVSREKKERFSLILESASTNQTSMYLCASSPPTGGGTEAFFGQGTRLTVV.

The rearrangement joins TRBV6-5 to TRBJ1-4; no definite D call. There are 14 residues in the CDR3. V was shortened by 5 bases and J by 3 bases, with 10 bases between the two germline ends. The germline gives CDR1 MNHEY, CDR2 SVGAGI. CDR3 in DNA: TGTGCCAGCAGTCCCGTCGGGGCTAATGAAAAACTGTTTTTT. Encoded protein: CASSPVGANEKLFF.

This chain connects TRBV5-6 to TRBJ1-2; D is unclear. Trimming removed 0 bases at V and 8 bases at J, with 11 bases between. This CDR3 is 13 amino acids long. Germline CDR1 is SGHDT and CDR2 is YYEEEE. CDR3 nucleotides: TGTGCCAGCAGCTTGGCCAGCGGCGAGGGCTACACCTTC. Translating it yields CASSLASGEGYTF. The full variable domain, its missing parts supplied by reference TRBV5-6 and TRBJ1-2, is DAGVTQSPTHLIKTRGQQVTLRCSPKSGHDTVSWYQQALGQGPQFIFQYYEEEERQRGNFPDRFSGHQFPNYSSELNVNALLLGDSALYLCASSLASGEGYTFGSGTRLTVV.

The chain recombines TRBV6-6 with TRBJ1-1, with 7 bases fitting TRBD1. Germline CDR1 reads MNHNY; CDR2 reads SVGAGI (reference sequence). After removal of 5 bases from V and 8 bases from J, the junction contained 11 bases not matched to a gene. The CDR3 length is 14 residues. The CDR3 DNA sequence: TGTGCCAGCAGTGAGATTCGACAGGGAATAGAAGCTTTCTTT. This gives the protein CASSEIRQGIEAFF.

This clone was seen a handful of times. V and J are TRBV12-5 and TRBJ2-5; 7 bases are shared with TRBD1. The CDR3 loop spans 13 amino acids. Germline V lookup: CDR1 LGHNT, CDR2 FRNRAP. The J segment lost 3 bases and the V segment lost 5 bases, leaving 3 bases of the junction unmatched. The CDR3 region is CASGPGTEETQYF. In DNA form, the CDR3 reads TGTGCTAGTGGTCCCGGGACAGAAGAGACCCAGTACTTC. The whole variable domain, remainder taken from reference TRBV12-5 and TRBJ2-5, is DARVTQTPRHKVTEMGQEVTMRCQPILGHNTVFWYRQTMMQGLELLAYFRNRAPLDDSGMPKDRFSAEMPDATLATLKIQPSEPRDSAVYFCASGPGTEETQYFGPGTRLLVL.

V is TRBV28 and J is TRBJ2-7; TRBD1 aligns across 7 bases. This CDR3 is 13 amino acids long. V lost 7 bases to trimming and J lost 4 bases; unmatched junction nucleotides: 7. Germline values: CDR1 MDHEN, CDR2 SYDVKM. CDR3 sequence: CASTRTGAYEQYF. CDR3 in DNA: TGTGCCAGCACCCGGACAGGAGCATACGAGCAGTACTTC.

This clone has just one count. The chain has TRBV7-9 and TRBJ1-2; D not resolved. V lost 8 bases and J 1 base, leaving 11 bases between the germline ends. CDR1 SEHNR and CDR2 FQNEAQ come from the germline V gene (reference sequence). The CDR3 has 13 residues. The chain's CDR3 is CASDLGVNYGYTF. DNA of the CDR3: TGTGCCAGCGACCTCGGGGTTAACTATGGCTACACCTTC.

This chain joins TRBV29-1 and TRBJ2-3; 10 positions agree with TRBD2. V lost 6 bases, J lost 0 bases, and 3 bases stayed unmatched. CDR1 is SQVTM and CDR2 is ANQGSEA in the germline V gene. This CDR3 region has 14 residues. CDR3 in DNA: TGCAGCGTCATAGCGGGGGGAAGCACAGATACGCAGTATTTT. Translation: CSVIAGGSTDTQYF.

The gene calls are TRBV4-2 and TRBJ2-1, with 11 bases aligning to TRBD2. The length of the CDR3 is 18 residues. Per germline, CDR1 LGHNA and CDR2 YNFKEQ. The ends lost 0 bases at V and 0 bases at J; junction bases unmatched: 4. The CDR3 here is CASSQEGLAAGSYNEQFF. The CDR3 DNA reads as TGTGCCAGCAGCCAAGAGGGACTAGCGGCTGGCTCCTACAATGAGCAGTTCTTC.

The chain recombines TRBV10-1 with TRBJ2-1; 7 nucleotides align to TRBD2. V gave up 8 bases and J gave up 2 bases; unmatched junction bases: 6. CDR1 and CDR2 (germline): WNHNN, SYGVQD (reference sequence). This CDR3 has 14 residues. The DNA for the CDR3 is TGCGCCAGCGGAAGCGGGATAACCTACAATGAGCAGTTCTTC. Protein: CASGSGITYNEQFF.

The chain combines TRBV9 with TRBJ1-1; TRBD1 is a possible D gene (6 bases). V lost 0 bases, J lost 3 bases, and 9 bases lay in between. Germline V lookup: CDR1 SGDLS, CDR2 YYNGEE. The CDR3 is made up of 14 amino acids. The CDR3 reads CASSVGNRDTEAFF. In DNA, the CDR3 is TGTGCCAGCAGCGTAGGAAACAGGGACACTGAAGCTTTCTTT.

This chain joins TRBV9 and TRBJ2-7; a possible D gene is TRBD2 (5 bases). Trimming removed 4 bases at V and 3 bases at J, with 14 bases between. The germline CDR1 and CDR2 sequences are SGDLS and YYNGEE. There are 14 residues in the CDR3. For the CDR3, the DNA is TGTGCCAGCAGCCCCGAGGGTGGAAGCTACGAGCAGTACTTC. This gives the protein CASSPEGGSYEQYF.

V gene TRBV14 combines with J gene TRBJ1-2; no reliable D call. The CDR3 covers 14 residues. Germline V gene lookup returns CDR1 SGHDN and CDR2 FVKESK. Deletions cut 4 bases from V and 4 bases from J, with 13 bases between. This CDR3 is CASSPLFYGYGYTF. DNA for the CDR3: TGTGCCAGCAGCCCACTCTTCTATGGCTATGGCTACACCTTC.

The gene calls are TRBV15 and TRBJ2-2; 7 bases fit TRBD1. CDR3 length: 14 residues. V shed 5 bases and J 5 bases; nucleotides not matched to a gene: 5. The germline gives CDR1 LNHNV, CDR2 YYDKDF (reference sequence). CDR3 sequence: CATSGNRGTGELFF. The CDR3 bases are TGTGCCACCAGCGGAAACAGGGGAACCGGGGAGCTGTTTTTT.

The rearrangement links TRBV4-1 to TRBJ2-5; the D gene is possibly TRBD2 (7 bases). The V gene lost 4 bases and the J gene lost 2 bases, with 14 bases spanning the gap. There are 15 residues in the CDR3. CDR1 MGHRA and CDR2 YSYEKL come from the germline V gene. Here the CDR3 DNA reads TGCGCCAGCAGCCCCTCAGCGGGGACACAAGAGACCCAGTACTTC. Residues: CASSPSAGTQETQYF.

V is TRBV7-9 and J is TRBJ1-2; D is unclear. The CDR3 covers 14 residues. Trimming stripped 3 bases from V and 1 base from J, with 9 bases between. Germline-derived CDR1 and CDR2 are SEHNR and FQNEAQ (reference sequence). In DNA, the CDR3 is TGTGCCAGCAGCTTCACAGAAGTTAACTATGGCTACACCTTC. Residues: CASSFTEVNYGYTF.

This clone has a single count. The chain employs TRBV6-5 and TRBJ1-4; no firm D call. CDR3 length equals 15 residues. The V gene lost 6 bases and the J gene lost 0 bases, with 11 bases spanning the gap. Germline CDR1 reads MNHEY; CDR2 reads SVGAGI. The CDR3 nucleotides are TGTGCCAGCAGCACGAACATTGCAACTAATGAAAAACTGTTTTTT. This translates into CASSTNIATNEKLFF.

The rearrangement joins TRBV11-2 to TRBJ2-7; weak D call: TRBD1 (5 bases). V was shortened by 3 bases and J by 1 base, with 7 bases between the two germline ends. Looked up from germline, CDR1 is SGHAT and CDR2 is FQNNGV. CDR3 length equals 13 residues. The CDR3 spells CASSFDSSYEQYF. The CDR3 region has the DNA TGTGCCAGCAGCTTTGACAGTTCCTACGAGCAGTACTTC.